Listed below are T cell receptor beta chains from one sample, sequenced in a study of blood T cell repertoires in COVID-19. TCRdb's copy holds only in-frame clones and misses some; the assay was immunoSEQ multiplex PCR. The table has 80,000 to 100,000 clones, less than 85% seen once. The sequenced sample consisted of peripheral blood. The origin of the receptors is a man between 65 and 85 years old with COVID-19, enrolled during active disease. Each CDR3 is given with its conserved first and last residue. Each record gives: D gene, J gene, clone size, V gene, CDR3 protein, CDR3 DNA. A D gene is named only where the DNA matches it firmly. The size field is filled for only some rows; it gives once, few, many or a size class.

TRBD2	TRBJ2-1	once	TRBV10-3	CAISEPSGRDNEQFF	TGTGCCATCAGTGAGCCTAGCGGGAGGGATAATGAGCAGTTCTTC
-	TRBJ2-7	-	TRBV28	CASAETRTAYEQYF	TGTGCCAGCGCCGAGACCCGGACAGCCTACGAGCAGTACTTC
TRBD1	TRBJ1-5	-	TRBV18	CASSRGQGAYQPQHF	TGTGCCAGCTCACGTGGACAGGGGGCTTATCAGCCCCAGCATTTT
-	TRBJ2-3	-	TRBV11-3	CASSPPDYSNTQYF	TGTGCCAGCAGTCCTCCGGACTATTCAAATACGCAGTATTTT
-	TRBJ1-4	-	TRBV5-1	CASSLQGSTNEKLFF	TGCGCCAGCAGCTTACAGGGTTCAACTAATGAAAAACTGTTTTTT
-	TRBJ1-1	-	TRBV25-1	CASSAKPSRGGEAFF	TGTGCCAGCAGTGCCAAACCTTCCCGGGGGGGAGAAGCTTTCTTT
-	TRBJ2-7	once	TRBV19	CASSDKRSYEQYF	TGTGCCAGTAGCGACAAGAGATCCTACGAGCAGTACTTC
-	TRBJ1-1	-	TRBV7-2	CASSPHPDTEAFF	TGTGCCAGCAGCCCCCATCCGGACACTGAAGCTTTCTTT
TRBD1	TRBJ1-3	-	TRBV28	CASSFGGQDGNTIYF	TGTGCCAGCAGTTTCGGTGGACAGGATGGAAACACCATATATTTT
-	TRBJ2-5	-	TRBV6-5	CASSYSSRTPQETQYF	TGTGCCAGCAGTTACTCGAGTAGGACACCCCAAGAGACCCAGTACTTC
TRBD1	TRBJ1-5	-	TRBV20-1	CSASPGTGFNQPQHF	TGCAGTGCCAGTCCCGGGACAGGGTTCAATCAGCCCCAGCATTTT
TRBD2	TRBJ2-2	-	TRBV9	CASSARLASTPGELFF	TGTGCCAGCAGCGCACGACTAGCGTCGACTCCCGGGGAGCTGTTTTTT
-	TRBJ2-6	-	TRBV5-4	CASSLGGSAVRANVLTF	TGTGCCAGCAGCTTGGGTGGGAGCGCAGTTCGGGCCAACGTCCTGACTTTC
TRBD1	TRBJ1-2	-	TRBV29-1	CSLGTDYGYTF	TGCAGCCTCGGGACAGATTATGGCTACACCTTC
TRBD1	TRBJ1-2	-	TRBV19	CASSTSRDRESNGYTF	TGTGCCAGTAGTACCTCCCGGGACAGGGAATCGAATGGCTACACCTTC
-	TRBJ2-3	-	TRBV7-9	CASSPRTYGRSADTQYF	TGTGCCAGCAGCCCTAGAACCTACGGGAGATCCGCAGATACGCAGTATTTT
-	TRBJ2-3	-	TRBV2	CASTNFGTDTQYF	TGTGCCAGCACTAACTTCGGGACAGATACGCAGTATTTT
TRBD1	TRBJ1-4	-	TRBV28	CASSSQSDRVSEKLFF	TGTGCCAGCAGTTCCCAGTCCGACAGGGTTTCTGAAAAACTGTTTTTT
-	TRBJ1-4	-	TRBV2	CASSDGSRNEKLFF	TGTGCCAGCAGTGACGGTTCCAGGAATGAAAAACTGTTTTTT
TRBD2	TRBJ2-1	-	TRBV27	CASSWGGLNNEQFF	TGTGCCAGCAGTTGGGGGGGTTTGAACAATGAGCAGTTCTTC
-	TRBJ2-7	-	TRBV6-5	CASRSGPQSGEQYF	TGTGCCAGCAGATCCGGACCTCAAAGCGGGGAGCAGTACTTC
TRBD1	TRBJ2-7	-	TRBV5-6	CASSLVDRGHHEQYF	TGTGCCAGCAGCTTGGTGGACAGGGGTCACCACGAGCAGTACTTC
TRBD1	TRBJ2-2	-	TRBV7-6	CASSLGGGLPGELFF	TGTGCCAGCAGCTTAGGAGGGGGCCTGCCCGGGGAGCTGTTTTTT
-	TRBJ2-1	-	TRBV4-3	CASSRNLTVYNEQFF	TGCGCCAGCAGCCGAAACTTGACAGTATACAATGAGCAGTTCTTC
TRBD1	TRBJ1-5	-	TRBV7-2	CASSSSGTGVNQPQHF	TGTGCCAGCAGCTCGTCCGGGACAGGGGTGAATCAGCCCCAGCATTTT
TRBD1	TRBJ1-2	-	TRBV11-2	CASSSTGGNYGYTF	TGTGCCAGCAGCAGTACAGGGGGGAACTATGGCTACACCTTC
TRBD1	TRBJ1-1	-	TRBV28	CASSLTGRNTEAFF	TGTGCCAGCAGTCTGACAGGGAGGAACACTGAAGCTTTCTTT
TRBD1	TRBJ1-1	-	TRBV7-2	CASNTGQLNTEAFF	TGTGCCAGCAACACGGGACAGTTGAACACTGAAGCTTTCTTT
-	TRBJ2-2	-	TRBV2	CASSLYGNSHGELFF	TGTGCCAGCAGTCTCTACGGGAACTCGCACGGGGAGCTGTTTTTT
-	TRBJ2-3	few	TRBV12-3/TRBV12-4	CASSLGPGDTQYF	TGTGCCAGCAGTTTAGGACCGGGAGATACGCAGTATTTT
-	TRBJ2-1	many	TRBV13	CASSPFMERYNEQFF	TGTGCCAGCAGCCCCTTTATGGAGCGTTACAATGAGCAGTTCTTC
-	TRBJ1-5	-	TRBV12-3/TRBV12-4	CASSLGNQPQHF	TGTGCCAGCAGTCTTGGCAATCAGCCCCAGCATTTT
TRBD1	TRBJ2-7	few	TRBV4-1	CASSQSNFGTGGVEQYF	TGCGCCAGCAGCCAATCTAACTTCGGGACAGGGGGCGTCGAGCAGTACTTC
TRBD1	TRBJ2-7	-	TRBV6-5	CASIGTGYPYEQYF	TGTGCCAGCATTGGGACAGGCTACCCCTACGAGCAGTACTTC
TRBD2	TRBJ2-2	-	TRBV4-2	CASSQDGSWATSGSGELFF	TGTGCCAGCAGCCAAGACGGGTCCTGGGCCACTAGCGGGAGCGGGGAGCTGTTTTTT
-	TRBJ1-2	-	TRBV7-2	CASSFTGFLYGYTF	TGTGCCAGCAGCTTTACAGGGTTTCTCTATGGCTACACCTTC
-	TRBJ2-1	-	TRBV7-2	CASSPTGNEQFF	TGTGCCAGCAGCCCGACTGGGAATGAGCAGTTCTTC
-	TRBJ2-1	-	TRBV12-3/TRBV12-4	CASREQGFNEQFF	TGTGCCAGCAGAGAACAGGGCTTCAATGAGCAGTTCTTC
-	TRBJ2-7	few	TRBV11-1	CASSLSGTYEQYF	TGTGCCAGCAGCTTATCGGGGACTTACGAGCAGTACTTC
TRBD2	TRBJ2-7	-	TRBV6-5	CASQALAVNEQYF	TGTGCCAGCCAGGCACTAGCGGTTAACGAGCAGTACTTC